The clone carrying this T cell receptor (beta chain) was counted only a few times. Its target is unknown. The sample is drawn from a study of cytomegalovirus exposure and HLA in healthy donors. Use of 60 Vbeta and 13 Jbeta primers characterized the PCR. This table comes from immunoSEQ multiplex PCR, and its TCRdb copy is limited to in-frame clones, with some not included. The sample holds 130,000 or so clones; approximately 72% are singletons and the top ten take 7.5% to 9.5%. CDR1 is SGHVS, CDR2 FQNEAQ, per germline. This CDR3 has 14 amino acids. V lost 4 bases, J lost 5 bases, and 5 bases stayed unmatched. Study findings and constraints: Within a later analysis, the majority of CMV-associated TCR beta chains appeared HLA-restricted.

The sequenced material came from PBMCs. The TCR was taken from a woman in her forties or fifties in good health and CMV-seropositive. The V gene is TRBV7-8, the J gene TRBJ1-2; 9 bases are a match to TRBD1. The CDR3 sequence: CASSWDRVGYGYTF. CDR3 nucleotide sequence: TGTGCCAGCAGCTGGGACAGGGTTGGGTATGGCTACACCTTC.